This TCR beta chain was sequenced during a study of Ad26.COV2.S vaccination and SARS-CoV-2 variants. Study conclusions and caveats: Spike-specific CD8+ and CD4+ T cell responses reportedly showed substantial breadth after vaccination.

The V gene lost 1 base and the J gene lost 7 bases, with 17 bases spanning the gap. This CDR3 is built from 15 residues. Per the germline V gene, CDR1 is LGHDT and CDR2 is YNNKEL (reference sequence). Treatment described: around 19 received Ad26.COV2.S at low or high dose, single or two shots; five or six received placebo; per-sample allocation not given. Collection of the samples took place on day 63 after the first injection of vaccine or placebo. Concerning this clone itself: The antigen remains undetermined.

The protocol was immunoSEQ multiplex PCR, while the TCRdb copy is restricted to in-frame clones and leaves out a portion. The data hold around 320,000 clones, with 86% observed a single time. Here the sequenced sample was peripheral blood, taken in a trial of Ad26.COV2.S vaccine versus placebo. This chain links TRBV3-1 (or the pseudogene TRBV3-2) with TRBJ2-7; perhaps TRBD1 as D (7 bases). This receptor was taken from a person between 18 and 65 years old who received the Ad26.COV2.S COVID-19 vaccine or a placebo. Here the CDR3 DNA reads TGTGCCAGCAGCCAAGTTCAGGGGGGCGTGTGGGAGCAGTACTTC. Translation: CASSQVQGGVWEQYF.